This entry lists 10 T cell receptor beta chains sequenced from one sample in a study of T cell responses to AZD1222 COVID-19 vaccine. The repertoire was sequenced with immunoSEQ multiplex PCR; TCRdb's copy has only in-frame clones and lacks some. The sample lists 80,000 to 100,000 clones; roughly 91% were seen once. The sample in question was peripheral blood, obtained 28 days after the second AZD1222 dose. The source is an adult who received the AZD1222 COVID-19 vaccine.

The chain couples TRBV6-5 to TRBJ1-6; D perhaps matches TRBD1 (5 bases). Germline V gene lookup returns CDR1 MNHEY and CDR2 SVGAGI. Trimming took 9 bases from V and 7 from J, leaving 16 bases between them. The CDR3 is 14 amino acids. For the CDR3, the DNA is TGTGCCAGTTCCATGGCACGGACAAATTCACCCCTCCACTTT. This codes for CASSMARTNSPLHF.

The CDR3 here is CASSPGLGLQPQHF. CDR3 in DNA: TGTGCCAGCAGCCCAGGTCTGGGGCTGCAGCCCCAGCATTTT. The rearrangement links TRBV3-1 (or the pseudogene TRBV3-2) to TRBJ1-5; a possible D gene is TRBD1 (5 bases). Germline V gene data show CDR1 as LGHDT and CDR2 as YNNKEL (reference sequence). V lost 4 bases and J 7 bases, leaving 14 bases between the germline ends. The CDR3 totals 14 residues.

This chain joins TRBV7-9 and TRBJ2-5, with 16 bases lining up with TRBD2. The germline V gene has CDR1 SEHNR and CDR2 FQNEAQ (reference sequence). The CDR3 extends over 18 amino acids. V gave up 5 bases and J gave up 2 bases; unmatched junction bases: 8. The CDR3 DNA sequence: TGTGCCAGCAGCCCCTCGGGACTAGCGGGGGGGCGGCAAGAGACCCAGTACTTC. Translating it yields CASSPSGLAGGRQETQYF.

The V call is TRBV10-3, the J call TRBJ2-3; D uncertain. V lost 7 bases to trimming and J lost 2 bases, with 7 bases between them. This CDR3 comprises 12 residues. CDR1 and CDR2 from the germline V gene are ENHRY and SYGVKD. The CDR3 is CAIMAATDTQYF. The CDR3 DNA sequence: TGTGCCATCATGGCAGCCACAGATACGCAGTATTTT.

This clone came up once. The chain uses TRBV12-3 or TRBV12-4 and TRBJ2-3, with D perhaps matching TRBD2 (7 bases). V lost 8 bases to trimming and J lost 2 bases, with 8 bases between them. The CDR3 is made up of 12 amino acids. Written as DNA, the CDR3 is TGTGCCAGCGGGGGGGCCACAGATACGCAGTATTTT. This translates into CASGGATDTQYF.

The J gene is TRBJ2-5, the V gene TRBV5-1; D is possibly TRBD2 (6 bases). The CDR3 length is 15 residues. The germline V gene encodes CDR1 SGHRS and CDR2 YFSETQ. The V end lost 2 bases, the J end lost 5 bases, and 16 bases lay between the germline ends. The CDR3 loop reads CASSFSGSAGETQYF. The CDR3 bases are TGCGCCAGCAGCTTCTCCGGGTCCGCGGGGGAGACCCAGTACTTC.

The V gene is TRBV10-1, the J gene TRBJ2-3; a possible D gene is TRBD2 (5 bases). The germline gives CDR1 WNHNN, CDR2 SYGVQD (reference sequence). The CDR3 extends over 15 amino acids. V lost 2 bases and J lost 5, with 14 bases in between. The CDR3 reads CASSETGSSEDTQYF. CDR3 bases: TGCGCCAGCAGTGAGACTGGGAGTAGCGAAGATACGCAGTATTTT.

The V gene is TRBV2, the J gene TRBJ1-4; D gene ambiguous. Trimming cost V 4 bases and J 7 bases, with 10 bases left between them. This CDR3 contains 13 residues. Germline V gene sequence: CDR1 SNHLY, CDR2 FYNNEI. The CDR3 sequence is CASSGRWLEKLFF. The CDR3 nucleotides are TGTGCCAGCAGTGGACGCTGGCTTGAAAAACTGTTTTTT.

J is TRBJ1-5 and V is TRBV7-8; the D gene is possibly TRBD1 (6 bases). With 3 bases removed from V and 3 bases from J, the gap between germline ends came to 18 bases. The CDR3 length is 17 residues. The germline gives CDR1 SGHVS, CDR2 FQNEAQ. The CDR3 loop reads CASSLVGSGETNQPQHF. The CDR3 nucleotides read TGTGCCAGCAGCTTGGTTGGCTCAGGGGAGACCAATCAGCCCCAGCATTTT.

V usage is TRBV10-3 and J usage is TRBJ2-7; 10 nucleotides match TRBD1. The CDR3 is 14 amino acids. V dropped 4 bases and J dropped 4; count of bases not matched to a gene: 4. CDR1 is ENHRY, CDR2 SYGVKD, per germline. The CDR3 DNA follows: TGTGCCATCAGTGGGGGACAGGGGTTGTACGAGCAGTACTTC. Encoded protein: CAISGGQGLYEQYF.